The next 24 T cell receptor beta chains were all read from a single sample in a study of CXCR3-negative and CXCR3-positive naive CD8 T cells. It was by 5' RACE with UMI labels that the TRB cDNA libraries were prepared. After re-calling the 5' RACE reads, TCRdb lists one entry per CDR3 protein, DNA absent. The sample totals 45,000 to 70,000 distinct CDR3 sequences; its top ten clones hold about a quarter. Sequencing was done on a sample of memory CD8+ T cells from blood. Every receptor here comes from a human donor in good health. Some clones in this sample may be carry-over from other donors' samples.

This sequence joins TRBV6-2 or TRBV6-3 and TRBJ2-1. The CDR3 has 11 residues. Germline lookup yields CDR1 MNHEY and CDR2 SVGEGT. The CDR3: CATGGRHEQFF.

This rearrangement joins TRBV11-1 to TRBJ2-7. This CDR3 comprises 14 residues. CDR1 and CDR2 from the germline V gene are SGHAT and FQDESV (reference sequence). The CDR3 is CASSLAGNRYEQYF.

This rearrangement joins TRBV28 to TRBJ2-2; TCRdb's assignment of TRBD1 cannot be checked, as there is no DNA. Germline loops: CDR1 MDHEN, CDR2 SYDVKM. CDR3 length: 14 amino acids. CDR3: CASSPGQDTGELFF.

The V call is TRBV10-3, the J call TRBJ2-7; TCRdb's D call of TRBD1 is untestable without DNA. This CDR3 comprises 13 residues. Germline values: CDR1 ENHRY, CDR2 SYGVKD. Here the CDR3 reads CAISGQGDYEQYF.

CDR3 loop: CASSSPTGEINYGYTF. The gene calls are TRBV6-5 and TRBJ1-2; there is no DNA to check the TCRdb D call of TRBD1. CDR1 is MNHEY, CDR2 SVGAGI, per germline. The CDR3 covers 16 residues.

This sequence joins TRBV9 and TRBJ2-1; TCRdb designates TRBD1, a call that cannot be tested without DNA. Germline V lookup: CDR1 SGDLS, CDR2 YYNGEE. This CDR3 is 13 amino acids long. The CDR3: CASAGTGNYEQFF.

This chain's CDR3 is CPSSSTGTESTDTQYF. J is TRBJ2-3 and V is TRBV7-9; the D gene TCRdb calls, TRBD1, cannot be checked with no DNA. This CDR3 is built from 16 residues. Germline V gene data show CDR1 as SEHNR and CDR2 as FQNEAQ (reference sequence).

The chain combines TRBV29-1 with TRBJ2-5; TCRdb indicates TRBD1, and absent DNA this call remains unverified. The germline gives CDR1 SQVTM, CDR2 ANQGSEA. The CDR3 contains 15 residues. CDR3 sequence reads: CSVVGTEGYQETQYF.

The CDR3 region is CASSQDWGGYNEQFF. This rearrangement joins TRBV3-1 to TRBJ2-1; TCRdb designates TRBD1, a call that cannot be tested without DNA. Germline V lookup: CDR1 LGHDT, CDR2 YNNKEL (reference sequence). CDR3 length: 15 amino acids.

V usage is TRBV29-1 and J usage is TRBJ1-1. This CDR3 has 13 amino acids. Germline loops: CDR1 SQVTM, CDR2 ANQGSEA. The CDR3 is CSLGAGMNTEAFF.

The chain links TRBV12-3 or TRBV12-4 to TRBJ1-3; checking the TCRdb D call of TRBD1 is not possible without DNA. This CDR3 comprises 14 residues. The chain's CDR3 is CASSPQRTGNTIYF.

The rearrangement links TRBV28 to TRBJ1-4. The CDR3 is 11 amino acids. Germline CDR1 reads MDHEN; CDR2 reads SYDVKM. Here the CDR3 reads CASRGGEKLFF.

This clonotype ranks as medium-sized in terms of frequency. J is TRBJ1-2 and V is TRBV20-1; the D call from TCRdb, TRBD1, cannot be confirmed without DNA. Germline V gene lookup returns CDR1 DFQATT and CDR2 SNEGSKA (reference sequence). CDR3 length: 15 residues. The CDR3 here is CSARPTGGGPYGYTF.

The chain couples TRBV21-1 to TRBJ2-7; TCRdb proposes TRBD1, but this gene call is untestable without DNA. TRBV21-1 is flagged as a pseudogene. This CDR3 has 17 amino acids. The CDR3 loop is CASSKWPYDPEGYEQYF.

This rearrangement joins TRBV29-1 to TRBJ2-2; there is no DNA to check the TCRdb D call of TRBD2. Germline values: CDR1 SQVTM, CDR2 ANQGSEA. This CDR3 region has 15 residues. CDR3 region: CSIRLAGGPSGELFF.

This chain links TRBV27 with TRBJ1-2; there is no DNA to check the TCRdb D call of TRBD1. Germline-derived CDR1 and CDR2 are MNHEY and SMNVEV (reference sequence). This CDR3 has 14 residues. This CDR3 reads CASWDRGVDYGYTF.

CDR3 sequence: CASGTSGDYNEQFF. This sequence joins TRBV2 and TRBJ2-1; lacking DNA, the TRBD2 call made by TCRdb goes unchecked. The CDR3 is made up of 14 amino acids. Per the germline V gene, CDR1 is SNHLY and CDR2 is FYNNEI.

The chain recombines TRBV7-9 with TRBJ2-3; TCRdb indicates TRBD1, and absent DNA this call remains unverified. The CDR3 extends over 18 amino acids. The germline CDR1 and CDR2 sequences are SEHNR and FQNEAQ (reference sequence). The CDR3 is CASSSNPRTGGPTDTQYF.

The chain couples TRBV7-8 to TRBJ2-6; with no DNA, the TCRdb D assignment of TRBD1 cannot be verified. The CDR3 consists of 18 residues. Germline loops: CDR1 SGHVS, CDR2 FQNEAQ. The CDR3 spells CASSLANGQGAGANVLTF.

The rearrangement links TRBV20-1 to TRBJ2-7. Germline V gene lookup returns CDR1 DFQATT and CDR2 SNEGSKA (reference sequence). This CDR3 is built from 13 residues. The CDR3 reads CSASKREPYEQYF.

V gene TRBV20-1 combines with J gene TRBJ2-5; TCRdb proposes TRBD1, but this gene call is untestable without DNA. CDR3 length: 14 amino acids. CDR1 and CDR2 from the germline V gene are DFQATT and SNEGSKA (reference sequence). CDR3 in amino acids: CSARDGGVMETQYF.

CDR3 protein: CASSTDSWTNEKLFF. The genes are TRBV6-6 and TRBJ1-4. Germline CDR1 is MNHNY and CDR2 is SVGAGI (reference sequence). The CDR3 is 15 residues long.

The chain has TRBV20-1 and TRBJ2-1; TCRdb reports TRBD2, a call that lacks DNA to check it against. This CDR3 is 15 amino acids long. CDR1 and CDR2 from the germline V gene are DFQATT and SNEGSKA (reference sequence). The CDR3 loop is CSARDIAGEDNEQFF.

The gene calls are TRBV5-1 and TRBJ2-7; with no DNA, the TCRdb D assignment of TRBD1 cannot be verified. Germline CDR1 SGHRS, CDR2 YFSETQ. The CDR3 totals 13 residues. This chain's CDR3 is CASRGTGAYEQYF.